These 11 T cell receptor beta chains originate from one sample sequenced in a study of blood T cells in healthy people across ages. A J-beta primer mix and a sample-barcoded 5' primer were used in a second PCR of about 7 to 12 cycles. From the 5' RACE reads, TCRdb called clonotypes with MiXCR, one entry per CDR3 protein. The sample includes nearly 800,000 distinct CDR3 sequences, 56% seen only once; the top ten take roughly 24%. Sequenced input: blood. These receptors all come from a man aged 40-50 years in good health.

This chain connects TRBV29-1 to TRBJ1-5, with D hard to call. Trimming took off 4 bases at V and 3 bases at J, with 7 bases between the two ends. Germline CDR1 and CDR2: SQVTM and ANQGSEA. This CDR3 spans 12 amino acids. In DNA, the CDR3 is TGCAGCGTTGGAAGTAACAATCAGCCCCAGCATTTT. It specifies CSVGSNNQPQHF.

This chain links TRBV6-1 with TRBJ2-1; 10 bases are shared with TRBD2. The trim removed 1 base at V and 5 bases at J, leaving 17 bases unmatched. This CDR3 region has 20 residues. Germline-derived CDR1 and CDR2 are MNHNS and SASEGT. CDR3 sequence reads: CASSEVRFGGLAGGNNEQFF. In DNA, the CDR3 is TGTGCCAGCAGTGAAGTCCGGTTCGGGGGATTAGCGGGAGGAAACAATGAGCAGTTCTTC.

The V and J genes are TRBV5-6 and TRBJ1-1; tentative D call: TRBD1 (5 bases). Germline V lookup: CDR1 SGHDT, CDR2 YYEEEE. This CDR3 has 15 residues. Trimming cost V 0 bases and J 7 bases, with 16 bases left between them. This CDR3 reads CASSLEVVQGVEAFF. CDR3 bases: TGTGCCAGCAGCTTGGAAGTAGTTCAGGGAGTTGAAGCTTTCTTT.

The chain employs TRBV6-1 and TRBJ1-2; no clear D gene. V was clipped by 6 bases and J by 0 bases, with 14 bases between them. Germline loops: CDR1 MNHNS, CDR2 SASEGT. The CDR3 covers 15 residues. CDR3 protein: CASRLDGITNYGYTF. The CDR3 region has the DNA TGTGCCAGCAGACTGGACGGAATAACTAACTATGGCTACACCTTC.

The V gene is TRBV24-1, the J gene TRBJ2-1; D is uncertain. The CDR3 contains 15 residues. Trimming stripped 9 bases from V and 6 bases from J, with 20 bases between. The germline gives CDR1 KGHDR, CDR2 SFDVKD. The CDR3 DNA follows: TGTGCCACCGGAGATGGACCGCTTGATCGCAATGAGCAGTTCTTC. Translating gives CATGDGPLDRNEQFF.

The chain employs TRBV20-1 and TRBJ2-7, with D perhaps matching TRBD1 (5 bases). The CDR3 spans 13 residues. V lost 3 bases to trimming and J lost 5 bases, with 14 bases between them. Germline V gene sequence: CDR1 DFQATT, CDR2 SNEGSKA (reference sequence). The CDR3 sequence is CSASRVGGHEQYF. As DNA, the CDR3 is TGCAGTGCTAGCAGGGTCGGTGGCCACGAGCAGTACTTC.

V usage is TRBV15 and J usage is TRBJ2-4, with no clear D. The J call may be mistaken, given a closer DNA end match to TRBJ2-7. This CDR3 is 15 amino acids long. Germline V gene data show CDR1 as LNHNV and CDR2 as YYDKDF (reference sequence). CDR3 bases: TGTGCCACCAGCAGAGAAACAGCACACAACTACGAGCAGTACTTC. Translation: CATSRETAHNYEQYF.

The chain combines TRBV4-1 with TRBJ2-6, with 7 bases identical to TRBD1. From germline, CDR1 is MGHRA and CDR2 YSYEKL. The CDR3 loop spans 19 amino acids. V dropped 0 bases and J dropped 0; count of bases not matched to a gene: 8. The CDR3 region is CASSQEGGRGNSGANVLTF. The CDR3 coding sequence is TGCGCCAGCAGCCAAGAAGGGGGCAGGGGAAACTCTGGGGCCAACGTCCTGACTTTC.

The chain carries TRBV29-1 and TRBJ2-4, with TRBD2 identical over 7 bases. With 7 bases clipped from V and 1 base from J, the junction kept 7 bases outside the gene matches. Germline loops: CDR1 SQVTM, CDR2 ANQGSEA. The CDR3 covers 14 residues. The CDR3 here is CSASGGGAKNIQYF. For the CDR3, the DNA is TGCAGCGCCTCCGGGGGAGGGGCCAAAAACATTCAGTACTTC.

This clonotype was detected a few times. The chain combines TRBV28 with TRBJ2-5, with D tentatively TRBD2 (6 bases). The germline gives CDR1 MDHEN, CDR2 SYDVKM. The V end lost 7 bases, the J end lost 0 bases, and 15 bases lay between the germline ends. This CDR3 region has 15 residues. The CDR3 loop is CASNSEIADQETQYF. CDR3 sequence (DNA): TGTGCCAGCAATTCGGAAATAGCGGACCAAGAGACCCAGTACTTC.

The genes are TRBV12-3 or TRBV12-4 and TRBJ1-4; D is undetermined. Trimming pared 5 bases from V and 5 bases from J, leaving 9 bases between. The CDR3 totals 13 residues. The CDR3 is CASSGRPNEKLFF. As DNA, the CDR3 is TGTGCCAGCAGTGGACGGCCGAATGAAAAACTGTTTTTT.